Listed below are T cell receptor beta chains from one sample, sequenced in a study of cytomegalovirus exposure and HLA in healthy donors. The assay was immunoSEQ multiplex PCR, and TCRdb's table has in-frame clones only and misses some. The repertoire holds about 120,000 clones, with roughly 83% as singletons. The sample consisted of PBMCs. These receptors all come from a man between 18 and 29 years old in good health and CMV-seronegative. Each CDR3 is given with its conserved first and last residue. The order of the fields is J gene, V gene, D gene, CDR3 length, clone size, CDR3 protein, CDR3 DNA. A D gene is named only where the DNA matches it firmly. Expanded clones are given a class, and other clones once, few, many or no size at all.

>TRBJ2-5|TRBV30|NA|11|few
CAWFIGATQYF
TGTGCCTGGTTCATAGGGGCGACCCAGTACTTC
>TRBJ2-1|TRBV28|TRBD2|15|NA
CASSLGSGANNEQFF
TGTGCCAGCAGTTTAGGTAGCGGGGCCAACAATGAGCAGTTCTTC
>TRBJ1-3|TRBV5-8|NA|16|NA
CASSLVVGASGNTIYF
TGTGCCAGCAGCTTGGTGGTTGGGGCCTCTGGAAACACCATATATTTT
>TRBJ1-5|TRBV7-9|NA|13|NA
CASSPGGNQPQHF
TGTGCCAGCAGCCCAGGGGGCAATCAGCCCCAGCATTTT
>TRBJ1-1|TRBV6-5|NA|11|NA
CASTTGQEAFF
TGTGCCAGCACAACCGGACAAGAAGCTTTCTTT
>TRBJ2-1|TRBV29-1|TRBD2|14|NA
CSVELAATYNEQFF
TGCAGCGTTGAACTAGCGGCTACCTACAATGAGCAGTTCTTC
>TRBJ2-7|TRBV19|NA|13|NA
CASSVTGTHEQYF
TGTGCCAGTAGTGTTACAGGGACGCACGAGCAGTACTTC
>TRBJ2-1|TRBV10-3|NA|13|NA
CAISADTDNEQFF
TGTGCCATCAGCGCGGACACCGACAATGAGCAGTTCTTC
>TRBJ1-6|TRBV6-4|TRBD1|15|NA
CASSDGQGWNSPLHF
TGTGCCAGCAGTGACGGACAGGGCTGGAATTCACCCCTCCACTTT
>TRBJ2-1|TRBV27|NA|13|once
CASIGGGYNEQFF
TGTGCCAGCATAGGGGGTGGGTACAATGAGCAGTTCTTC
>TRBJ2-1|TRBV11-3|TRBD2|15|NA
CASSRSGRVDNEQFF
TGTGCCAGCAGCCGTAGCGGGAGGGTCGACAATGAGCAGTTCTTC
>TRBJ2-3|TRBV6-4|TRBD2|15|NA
CASSSGGALTDTQYF
TGTGCCAGCAGCAGCGGGGGGGCACTTACAGATACGCAGTATTTT
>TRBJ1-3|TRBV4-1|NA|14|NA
CASSQILSGNTIYF
TGCGCCAGCAGCCAAATCCTGTCTGGAAACACCATATATTTT
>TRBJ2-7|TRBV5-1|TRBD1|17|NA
CASSLEGTGGFPYEQYF
TGCGCCAGCAGCTTGGAGGGGACAGGGGGTTTTCCTTACGAGCAGTACTTC
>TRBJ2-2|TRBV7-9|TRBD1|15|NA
CASSADRQGTGELFF
TGTGCCAGCAGCGCGGACCGACAGGGCACCGGGGAGCTGTTTTTT
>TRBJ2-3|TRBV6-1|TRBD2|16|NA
CASSEASGGPQGTQYF
TGTGCCAGCAGTGAAGCTAGCGGGGGACCTCAGGGTACGCAGTATTTT
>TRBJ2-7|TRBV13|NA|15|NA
CASSFRLRERSEQYF
TGTGCCAGCAGCTTTCGCTTACGGGAGCGTTCCGAGCAGTACTTC
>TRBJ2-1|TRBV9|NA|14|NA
CASSVGGANNEQFF
TGTGCCAGCAGCGTAGGCGGGGCAAACAATGAGCAGTTCTTC
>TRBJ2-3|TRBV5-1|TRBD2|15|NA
CASSTGLAGADTQYF
TGCGCCAGCAGCACGGGACTAGCGGGAGCTGATACGCAGTATTTT
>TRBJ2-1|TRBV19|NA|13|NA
CASGPGINDEQFF
TGTGCCAGTGGTCCGGGGATAAACGATGAGCAGTTCTTC
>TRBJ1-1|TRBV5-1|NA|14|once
CASSFGNANTEAFF
TGCGCCAGCAGCTTCGGGAACGCGAACACTGAAGCTTTCTTT
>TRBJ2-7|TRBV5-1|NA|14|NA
CASSLRQGGYEQYF
TGCGCCAGCAGCTTGAGGCAGGGGGGCTACGAGCAGTACTTC
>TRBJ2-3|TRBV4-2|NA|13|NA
CASSQETVNTQYF
TGTGCCAGCAGCCAAGAGACAGTGAATACGCAGTATTTT
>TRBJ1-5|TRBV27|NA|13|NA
CASSFTINQPQHF
TGTGCCAGCAGTTTCACAATCAATCAGCCCCAGCATTTT
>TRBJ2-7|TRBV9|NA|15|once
CASSVAGGTSYEQYF
TGTGCCAGCAGCGTAGCTGGCGGGACCTCCTACGAGCAGTACTTC
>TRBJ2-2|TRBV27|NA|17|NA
CASRTSGTPTNTGELFF
TGTGCCAGCAGAACCTCCGGGACACCGACGAACACCGGGGAGCTGTTTTTT
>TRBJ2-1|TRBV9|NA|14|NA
CASSRGGTYNEQFF
TGTGCCAGCAGTAGGGGGGGCACCTACAATGAGCAGTTCTTC
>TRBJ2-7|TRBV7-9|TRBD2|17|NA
CASSSRTSGGFSYEQYF
TGTGCCAGCAGCTCACGGACTAGCGGGGGTTTTTCCTACGAGCAGTACTTC
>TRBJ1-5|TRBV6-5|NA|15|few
CASSLGQGHNQPQHF
TGTGCCAGCAGTTTGGGTCAGGGTCACAATCAGCCCCAGCATTTT
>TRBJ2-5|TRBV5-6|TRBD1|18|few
CASSSRTGGRIGEETQYF
TGTGCCAGCAGCTCCCGGACAGGGGGCCGAATCGGGGAAGAGACCCAGTACTTC
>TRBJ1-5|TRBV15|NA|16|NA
CATSRDYRVGNQPQHF
TGTGCCACCAGCAGAGATTACAGGGTGGGCAATCAGCCCCAGCATTTT
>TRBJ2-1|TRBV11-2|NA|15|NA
CASSLVTGGGDEQFF
TGTGCCAGCAGCTTGGTAACAGGAGGGGGGGACGAGCAGTTCTTC
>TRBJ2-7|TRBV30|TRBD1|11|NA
CALGQGDEQYF
TGTGCCTTGGGACAGGGAGATGAGCAGTACTTC
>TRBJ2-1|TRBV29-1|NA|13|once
CSGRTPRHNEQFF
TGCAGCGGCAGAACCCCACGTCACAATGAGCAGTTCTTC
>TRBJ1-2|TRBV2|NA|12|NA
CASNDMDYGYTF
TGTGCCAGCAACGACATGGACTATGGCTACACCTTC
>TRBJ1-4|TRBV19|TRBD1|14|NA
CASSIGQGGEKLFF
TGTGCCAGTAGTATAGGACAGGGTGGTGAAAAACTGTTTTTT
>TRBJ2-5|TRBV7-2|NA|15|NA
CASSLEGYNQETQYF
TGTGCCAGCAGCTTAGAGGGGTATAACCAAGAGACCCAGTACTTC
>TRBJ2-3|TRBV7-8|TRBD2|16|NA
CASSPPSGRMWDTQYF
TGTGCCAGCAGCCCCCCTAGCGGGAGGATGTGGGATACGCAGTATTTT
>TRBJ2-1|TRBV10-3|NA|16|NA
CAISEETASSYNEQFF
TGTGCCATCAGTGAAGAGACAGCTAGCTCCTACAATGAGCAGTTCTTC
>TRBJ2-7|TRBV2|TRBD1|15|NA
CASKGGGQGDHEQYF
TGTGCCAGCAAGGGGGGGGGACAGGGGGACCACGAGCAGTACTTC
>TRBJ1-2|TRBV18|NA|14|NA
CASSPEGGYYGYTF
TGTGCCAGCTCACCCGAGGGGGGGTACTATGGCTACACCTTC
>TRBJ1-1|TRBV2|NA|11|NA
CASTGETEAFF
TGTGCCAGTACCGGGGAGACTGAAGCTTTCTTT
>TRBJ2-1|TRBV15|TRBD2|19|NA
CATSSLGLAGEGSYNEQFF
TGTGCCACCAGCAGCCTGGGACTAGCGGGAGAGGGCTCCTACAATGAGCAGTTCTTC
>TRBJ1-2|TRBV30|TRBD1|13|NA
CAWSQGAGYGYTF
TGTGCCTGGAGTCAGGGGGCCGGCTATGGCTACACCTTC
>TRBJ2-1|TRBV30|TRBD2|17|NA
CAWSVTGLAASYNEQFF
TGTGCCTGGAGTGTTACCGGACTAGCGGCATCCTACAATGAGCAGTTCTTC
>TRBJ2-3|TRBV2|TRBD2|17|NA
CASSWSREGRRTDTQYF
TGTGCCAGCAGCTGGTCGCGGGAGGGCCGTCGCACAGATACGCAGTATTTT
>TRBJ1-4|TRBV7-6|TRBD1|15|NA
CASSARQGFREKLFF
TGTGCCAGCAGCGCCAGACAGGGCTTCCGGGAAAAACTGTTTTTT
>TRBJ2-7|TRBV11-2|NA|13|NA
CASSLVGGDEQYF
TGTGCCAGCAGCTTAGTAGGGGGAGACGAGCAGTACTTC